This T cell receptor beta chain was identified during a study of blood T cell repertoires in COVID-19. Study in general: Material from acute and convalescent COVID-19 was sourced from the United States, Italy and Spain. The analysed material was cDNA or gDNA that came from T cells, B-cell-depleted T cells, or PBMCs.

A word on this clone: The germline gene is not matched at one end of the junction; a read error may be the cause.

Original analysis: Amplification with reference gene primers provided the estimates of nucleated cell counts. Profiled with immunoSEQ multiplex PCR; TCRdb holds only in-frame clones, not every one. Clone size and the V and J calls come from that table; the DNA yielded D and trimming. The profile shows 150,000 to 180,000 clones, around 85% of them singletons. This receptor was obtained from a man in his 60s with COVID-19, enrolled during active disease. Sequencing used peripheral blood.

CDR3 nucleotides: TGTGCCAGCTCACCGGGACAGGGGAACCCTGAAGCTTTCTTT. The encoded protein is CASSPGQGNPEAFF. The J gene is TRBJ1-1, the V gene TRBV18; the match to TRBD1 covers 10 bases. The CDR3 spans 14 residues. Germline CDR1 and CDR2: KGHSH and LQKENI.